Reported below is one T cell receptor (beta chain). It has no known antigen specificity. Within one base of it there is no much larger clone, and no base qualities were kept. The protocol used for the library was PCR. DNA from cultured CD4+ T cells underwent TCR sequencing with the Oncomine TCR Beta short-read assay at the Johns Hopkins FTIC core. The QIAamp micro DNA kit was used to extract genomic DNA from the cultured CD4+ T cells. Oncomine TCR Beta libraries from cultured CD4+ T cells were pooled using unique dual indexes and sequenced on an Illumina iSeq 100. Under the source paper's analysis protocol: Non-productive sequences were removed, and CDR3s not starting with C, not ending with F or W, or shorter than 7 amino acids were discarded. Antigen-specific clonotypes were identified with the MANAFEST web application by comparing peptide-stimulated wells with reference and other culture wells. For a clone to be called positive, the clone needed an FDR below 0.05, an odds ratio above 5, and a productive frequency above 0.1% in at least two of three replicate wells. A clonotype was classed as cross-reactive if the clonotype showed significant expansion both in SARS-CoV-2 spike wells and in at least one common cold coronavirus spike condition. Levenshtein distances (stringdist) and unrooted phylogenetic trees (ape) in R version 3.6.1 were used to assess CDR3 homology. TCRdb's own reprocessing of the public reads used fastp at Q25 and MiXCR and kept productive beta chains. All rows with the same CDR3 protein become a single entry with the most common DNA and genes. TCRdb's processing, not the study's, gives the V and J calls here. A total of approximately 15,000 distinct CDR3 sequences appear in this sample, approximately 42% of them only once. The ten largest clones capture 20% to 25% of the sample.

Measured from the cysteine to the phenylalanine, the CDR3 is 15 residues long. Only CDR3 DNA remains: 45 bases, in frame from the first base. In the germline V gene, CDR1 corresponds to SGHTA and CDR2 to FQGNSA. V is clipped by 4 bases and J by 4 bases, and the sequence between their germline boundaries is 16 bases long. The treatment or condition label, as the study defines it: approximately 9-day PBMC culture with coronavirus spike peptide pools or control peptides (ViraFEST assay). The study used the ViraFEST assay, which expanded antigen-specific T cells with peptide pools and then identified expanded clonotypes by TCR sequencing. The convalescent patients' positive SARS-CoV-2 PCR tests fell between March and December 2020, which was before the Alpha, Beta and Delta variants emerged in the United States. Each well held around 2 million PBMCs cultured with around 9 ug/ml peptide pools in IMDM containing approximately 5% human AB serum and 9 to 10 IU/ml IL-2. On days 3 and 7, half of the culture medium was replaced with fresh IL-2-containing medium. After approximately 10 days of culture, CD4+ T cells were isolated by negative selection using the EasySep CD4+ T cell isolation kit. Ficoll-Paque Plus gradient centrifugation was used to isolate PBMCs from whole blood, and the isolated PBMCs were then either used fresh or cryopreserved at -140C. Triplicate wells were generally used for each culture condition.

This sample stems from a study of vaccination and CD4 T cells after COVID-19 (dated by TCRdb to between 2021 and 2024). For the wider study: SARS-CoV-2 positivity had been established in the convalescent patients by nasal swab PCR, and mild disease was recorded in about 9 of these patients and severe disease in one. Control cultures used a CEFX viral epitope pool as positive control, an HIV-1 Nef peptide pool as negative control, or no peptide. Culture stimuli were overlapping spike peptide pools from SARS-CoV-2 and from the common cold coronaviruses HCoV-NL63, HCoV-OC43 and HCoV-229E. Participants got two doses of the Pfizer-BioNTech BNT162b2 vaccine (n=8) or two doses of the Moderna mRNA-1273 vaccine (n=2). Post-COVID blood samples from convalescent patients were collected a median of roughly 100 days after diagnosis, with a range of 35 to 161 days. In the convalescent cohort there were six males and four females, among whom were two Hispanic individuals, seven Caucasians, two Asians and one multiracial person. In roughly 10 COVID-19 convalescent patients and a handful of infection-naive healthy vaccine recipients, the spike-specific CD4+ TCR repertoire before mRNA vaccination was compared with the repertoire after mRNA vaccination. Post-vaccine blood samples were taken a median of 72 days after the second vaccine dose, with a range of roughly 13 to 250 days. General study outcomes and caveats: Only a relatively small number of convalescent patients were included in the study, and early timepoints following natural infection were not analyzed. An increase in the median number of SARS-CoV-2-reactive clonotypes from 20 to 25 after infection to roughly 38 after vaccination was observed, but the change was not found to be significant. In convalescent patients, a median around 86% of post-vaccine SARS-CoV-2-reactive clones were detected only after vaccination, suggesting vaccine-specific priming. Nearly all vaccine-specific clones in convalescent patients (304 of 307) were mono-reactive for SARS-CoV-2 spike rather than cross-reactive with common cold coronaviruses.

The sequencing sample was made of cultured CD4+ T cells from blood. The chain was built from TRBV7-2 and TRBJ1-1, and possibly TRBD1, on 6 matching bases. This sequence was found in a human donor with COVID-19. The DNA reads as follows: TGTGCCAGCAGCTCTCTGACCGGGGGGGCCACTGAAGCTTTCTTT. This gives the protein CASSSLTGGATEAFF.